This T cell receptor (beta chain) was identified during a study of T cell responses to AZD1222 COVID-19 vaccine. Overall study results and limits: White British donors predominated, females outnumbered males, and clonal diversity was possibly underestimated. Spike-specific TCR breadth and depth grew following two AZD1222 doses. The study found vaccine-associated CD4 TCRs spanning spike, dominant at 160-218 and 743-854.

Some clones are missing from TCRdb's copy, which holds only in-frame ones; the method was immunoSEQ multiplex PCR. Among roughly 180,000 clones listed, about 94% were seen once. This clone was seen more than once but under ten times. Its antigen is undetermined. Per the germline V gene, CDR1 is LNHNV and CDR2 is YYDKDF (reference sequence). The CDR3 extends over 12 amino acids. V was pared by 1 base and J by 5 bases, with 5 bases between. Source: peripheral blood, taken on day 0 of AZD1222 vaccination. The receptor comes from an adult in good health. The rearrangement uses TRBV15 and TRBJ2-5; D not certain. The CDR3 loop reads CATSRGTETQYF. CDR3 bases: TGTGCCACCAGCAGAGGCACCGAGACCCAGTACTTC.